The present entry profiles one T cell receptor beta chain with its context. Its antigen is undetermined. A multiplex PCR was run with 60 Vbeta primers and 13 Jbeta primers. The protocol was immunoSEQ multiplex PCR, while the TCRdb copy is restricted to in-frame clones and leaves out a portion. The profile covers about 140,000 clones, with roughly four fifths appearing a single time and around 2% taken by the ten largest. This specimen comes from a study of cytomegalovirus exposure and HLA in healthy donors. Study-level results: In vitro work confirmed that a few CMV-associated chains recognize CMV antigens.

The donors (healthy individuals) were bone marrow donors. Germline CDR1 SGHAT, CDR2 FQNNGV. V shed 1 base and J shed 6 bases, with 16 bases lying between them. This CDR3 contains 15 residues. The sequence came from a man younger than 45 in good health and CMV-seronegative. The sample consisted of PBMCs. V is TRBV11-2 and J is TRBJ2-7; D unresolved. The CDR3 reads CASSLVVSKSAEQYF. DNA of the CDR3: TGTGCCAGCAGCTTAGTGGTATCTAAAAGTGCCGAGCAGTACTTC. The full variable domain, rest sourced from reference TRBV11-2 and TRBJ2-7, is EAGVAQSPRYKIIEKRQSVAFWCNPISGHATLYWYQQILGQGPKLLIQFQNNGVVDDSQLPKDRFSAERLKGVDSTLKIQPAKLEDSAVYLCASSLVVSKSAEQYFGPGTRLTVT.